This T cell receptor beta chain was captured by sequencing in a study of T-cell reconstitution after alpha-beta-depleted transplantation in children. Study-wide results and limits: Several hundred expanded graft clones reportedly were the source of alpha-beta T cells about two months after transplant.

This sample's TCRbeta library carried unique molecular identifier barcodes. TCRdb passed the PCR reads through MiXCR, listing each CDR3 protein once. Of fewer than 550,000 distinct CDR3 sequences listed, about an eighth are singletons. The V and J ends lost 3 bases and 5 bases respectively, with 11 bases between them. The length of the CDR3 is 13 residues. Looked up from germline, CDR1 is SQVTM and CDR2 is ANQGSEA. The table lists this clonotype with many counts. Its antigen is still unknown. The chain recombines TRBV29-1 with TRBJ2-1; no definite D call. Here the sequenced sample was PBMCs, mostly from graft donor cells, taken 180 days after TCRalphabeta/CD19-depleted stem cell transplant. The sequence derives from a female patient aged 2-9 years who had a stem cell transplant for aplastic anemia, so the T cells may come from the graft donor. CDR3 amino acids: CSVDVYGDNEQFF. As DNA, the CDR3 is TGCAGCGTTGACGTTTACGGAGACAATGAGCAGTTCTTC.